A selection of T cell receptor beta chains follows, all from one sample in a study of blood T cell repertoires in COVID-19. Using immunoSEQ multiplex PCR, the repertoire was profiled, and TCRdb retains in-frame clones only, with some absent. The data contain around 360,000 clones, approximately 87% of them singletons. Sequencing was carried out using peripheral blood. The receptors shown here come from a woman in her 30s with COVID-19, enrolled during active disease. The CDR3 runs from the conserved cysteine through the conserved F or W. The D gene is left open where the match is weak.

D,J,V,DNA,CDR3
NA,TRBJ1-5,TRBV30,TGTGCCGCGGGGAGACACAATCAGCCCCAGCATTTT,CAAGRHNQPQHF
TRBD2,TRBJ2-2,TRBV7-8,TGTGCCAGCAGCTTAAGAGGACTAGCGGGAGCGAACACCGGGGAGCTGTTTTTT,CASSLRGLAGANTGELFF
NA,TRBJ1-6,TRBV4-1,TGCGCCAGCAGCCAAGAGCGTAGCGACTATTCACCCCTCCACTTT,CASSQERSDYSPLHF
TRBD2,TRBJ2-3,TRBV3-1/TRBV3-2,TGTGCCAGCAGCCCGCCGGGACTAGCGAGCACAGATACGCAGTATTTT,CASSPPGLASTDTQYF
TRBD2,TRBJ2-7,TRBV4-3,TGCGCCAGCAGCCAATTTAGCGGGATACAATACGAGCAGTACTTC,CASSQFSGIQYEQYF
TRBD2,TRBJ2-3,TRBV19,TGTGCCAGTAGTACCGTGCCGGGGAGGGGTACAGATACGCAGTATTTT,CASSTVPGRGTDTQYF
NA,TRBJ1-1,TRBV7-7,TGTGCTAGCGCCAGAACCTTGAACACTGAAGCTTTCTTT,CASARTLNTEAFF
NA,TRBJ1-5,TRBV4-1,TGCGCCAGCAGCCTCCCCGGGGAGCCCCAGCATTTT,CASSLPGEPQHF
NA,TRBJ2-3,TRBV2,TGTGCCAGCAGGACTAGGGGTCGGGATACGCAGTATTTT,CASRTRGRDTQYF
NA,TRBJ2-7,TRBV29-1,TGCAGCGTTGGGGCGGGAAACTCCTACGAGCAGTACTTC,CSVGAGNSYEQYF
NA,TRBJ2-7,TRBV21-1,TGTGCCAGCATCAGGTACTACGAGCAGTACTTC,CASIRYYEQYF